One sample yielded the 5 T cell receptor beta chains listed below, sequenced in a study of beta chain features in type 1 diabetes. Study outcomes and limitations: TCRB CDR3s from Type 1 diabetes patients were moderately but significantly shorter in all four CD4+ subsets.

Every isolated RNA sample was fully reverse transcribed, so sequencing captured expressed TCRB transcripts. Only in-frame clones appear in the TCRdb table, and some are missing; sequencing was by immunoSEQ multiplex PCR. This sample has nearly 700,000 clones, with about an eighth found just once. These receptors are not linked to any known antigen. Sequencing was carried out using naive CD4+ T cells from blood. These receptors were obtained from a man in his late teens or twenties with type 1 diabetes.

This clone showed up just a few times. One end of the junction is discordant with germline, which a read error may explain. V usage is TRBV6-1 and J usage is TRBJ2-5; the match to TRBD2 covers 7 bases. The J call is in doubt because the DNA end fits TRBJ2-7 better. Germline V gene lookup returns CDR1 MNHNS and CDR2 SASEGT. The CDR3 contains 15 residues. The CDR3 region is CASSPGRGSSHEQYF. CDR3 in DNA: TGTGCCAGCAGTCCAGGGAGGGGCAGCTCCCACGAGCAGTACTTC.

This clone appeared a few times. The rearrangement uses TRBV25-1 and TRBJ1-1; D is possibly TRBD1 (6 bases). Germline V gives CDR1 MGHDK, CDR2 SYGVNS. The CDR3 length is 15 residues. V lost 1 base and J 0 bases, leaving 9 bases between the germline ends. CDR3 in DNA: TGTGCCAGCAGTGAATCAGGGGCACTGAACACTGAAGCTTTCTTT. Amino acid sequence: CASSESGALNTEAFF.

This clone was detected a few times. The chain is built from TRBV13 and TRBJ1-1; 8 positions match TRBD1. Germline V CDR1 and CDR2: PRHDT, FYEKMQ (reference sequence). CDR3 size: 15 residues. V shed 5 bases and J 4 bases; nucleotides not matched to a gene: 9. The CDR3 nucleotides read TGTGCCAGCAGCCCTGCCAGGGGGCTGGGCACTGAAGCTTTCTTT. It specifies CASSPARGLGTEAFF.

The sample holds a few counts of this clone. V and J are TRBV30 and TRBJ2-2, with unresolved D. CDR1 GTSNPN and CDR2 SVGIG come from the germline V gene (reference sequence). V was trimmed by 3 bases and J by 0 bases, leaving 5 bases between them. The CDR3 runs 13 residues. CDR3 nucleotide sequence: TGTGCCTGGAGAACAGCGAACACCGGGGAGCTGTTTTTT. It specifies CAWRTANTGELFF.

This clone was recorded a few times. The genes are TRBV19 and TRBJ2-5; D is perhaps TRBD2 (6 bases). V lost 4 bases, J lost 2 bases, and 17 bases lay in between. The CDR3 consists of 16 residues. Germline CDR1 is LNHDA and CDR2 is SQIVND (reference sequence). Here the CDR3 reads CASSTPGGLTQETQYF. CDR3 in DNA: TGTGCCAGTAGTACCCCTGGGGGACTGACGCAAGAGACCCAGTACTTC.